The entry below gives a single T cell receptor beta chain sequence along with its context. These data are taken from a study of cytomegalovirus exposure and HLA in healthy donors. The PCR contained 60 Vbeta and 13 Jbeta primers. The repertoire was sequenced with immunoSEQ multiplex PCR; TCRdb's copy has only in-frame clones and lacks some. The clone table shows 74,000 or so clones, with the ten largest holding 1.3% to 1.5%. CDR3 length equals 11 residues. Germline V lookup: CDR1 DFQATT, CDR2 SNEGSKA (reference sequence). The V end lost 6 bases, the J end lost 1 base, and 7 bases lay between the germline ends.

The sample comprised PBMCs. The sequence was collected from a woman in her fifties or sixties in good health and CMV-seronegative. The V gene is TRBV20-1, the J gene TRBJ2-7; maybe TRBD2 (6 bases). CDR3 in amino acids: CSAGTSYEQYF. In DNA, the CDR3 is TGCAGTGCCGGGACTTCCTACGAGCAGTACTTC.